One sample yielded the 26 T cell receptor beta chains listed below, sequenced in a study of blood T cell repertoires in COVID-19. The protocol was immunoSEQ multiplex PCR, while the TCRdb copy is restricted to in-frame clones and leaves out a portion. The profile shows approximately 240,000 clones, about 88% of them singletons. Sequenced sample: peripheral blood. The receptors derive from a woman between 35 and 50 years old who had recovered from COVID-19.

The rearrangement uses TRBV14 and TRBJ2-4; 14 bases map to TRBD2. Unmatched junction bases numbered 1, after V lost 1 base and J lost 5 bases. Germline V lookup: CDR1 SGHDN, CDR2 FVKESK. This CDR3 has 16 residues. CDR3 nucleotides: TGTGCCAGCAGCCAAGGGACTAGCGGGGGGCAAAACATTCAGTACTTC. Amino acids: CASSQGTSGGQNIQYF.

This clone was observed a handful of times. The CDR3 reads CASSFPPSGRAGTGELFF. DNA of the CDR3: TGCGCCAGCAGCTTCCCTCCTAGCGGGAGGGCCGGCACCGGGGAGCTGTTTTTT. The V call is TRBV5-1, the J call TRBJ2-2, with 12 nucleotides matching TRBD2. The CDR3 covers 18 residues. Germline lookup yields CDR1 SGHRS and CDR2 YFSETQ. V lost 2 bases, J lost 4 bases, and 9 bases stayed unmatched.

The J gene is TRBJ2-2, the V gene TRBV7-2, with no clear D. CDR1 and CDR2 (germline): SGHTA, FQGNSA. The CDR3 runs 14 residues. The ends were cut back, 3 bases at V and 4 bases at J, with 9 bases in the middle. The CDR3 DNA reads TGTGCCAGCAGCTTCCTAGATATCACCGGGGAGCTGTTTTTT. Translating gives CASSFLDITGELFF.

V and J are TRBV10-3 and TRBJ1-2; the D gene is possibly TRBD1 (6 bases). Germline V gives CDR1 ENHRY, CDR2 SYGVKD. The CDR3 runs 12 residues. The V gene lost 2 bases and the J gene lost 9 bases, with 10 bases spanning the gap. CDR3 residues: CAISEGTSSYTF. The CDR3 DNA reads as TGTGCCATCAGTGAGGGGACAAGCAGCTACACCTTC.

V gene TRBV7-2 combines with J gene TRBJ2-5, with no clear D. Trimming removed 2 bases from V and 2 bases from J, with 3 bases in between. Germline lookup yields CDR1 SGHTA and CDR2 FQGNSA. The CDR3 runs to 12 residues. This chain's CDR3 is CASSLQQETQYF. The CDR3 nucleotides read TGTGCCAGCAGCTTACAGCAAGAGACCCAGTACTTC.

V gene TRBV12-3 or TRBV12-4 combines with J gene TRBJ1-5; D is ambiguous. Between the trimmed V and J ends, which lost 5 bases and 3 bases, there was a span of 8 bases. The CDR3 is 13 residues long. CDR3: CASSLGLNQPQHF. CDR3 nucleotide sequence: TGTGCCAGCAGTCTTGGACTCAATCAGCCCCAGCATTTT.

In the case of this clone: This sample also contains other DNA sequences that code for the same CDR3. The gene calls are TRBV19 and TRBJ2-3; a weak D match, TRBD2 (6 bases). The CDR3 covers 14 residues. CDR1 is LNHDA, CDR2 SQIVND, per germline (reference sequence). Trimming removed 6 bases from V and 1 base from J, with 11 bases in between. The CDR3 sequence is CASSISGGTDTQYF. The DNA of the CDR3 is TGTGCCAGTAGCATTAGCGGCGGCACAGATACGCAGTATTTT.

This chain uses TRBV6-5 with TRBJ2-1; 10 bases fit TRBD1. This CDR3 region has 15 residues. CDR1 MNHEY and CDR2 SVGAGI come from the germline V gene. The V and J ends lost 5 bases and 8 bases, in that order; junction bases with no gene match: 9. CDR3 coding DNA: TGTGCCAGCAGTACCAGGACAGGGGGGCACGATGAGCAGTTCTTC. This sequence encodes CASSTRTGGHDEQFF.

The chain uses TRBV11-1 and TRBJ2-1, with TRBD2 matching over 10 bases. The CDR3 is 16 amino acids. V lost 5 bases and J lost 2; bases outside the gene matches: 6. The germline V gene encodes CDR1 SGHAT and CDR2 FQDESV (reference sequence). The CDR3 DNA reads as TGTGCCAGCAGCAATCGACTAGCGGGTACCTACAATGAGCAGTTCTTC. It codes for CASSNRLAGTYNEQFF.

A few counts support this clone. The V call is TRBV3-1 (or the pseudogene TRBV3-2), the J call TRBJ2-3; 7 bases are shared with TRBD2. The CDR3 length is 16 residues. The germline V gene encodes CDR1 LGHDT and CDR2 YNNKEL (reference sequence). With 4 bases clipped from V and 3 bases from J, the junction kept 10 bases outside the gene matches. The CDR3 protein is CASSPSEVGGTDTQYF. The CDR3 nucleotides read TGTGCCAGCAGCCCCTCAGAGGTGGGAGGGACAGATACGCAGTATTTT.

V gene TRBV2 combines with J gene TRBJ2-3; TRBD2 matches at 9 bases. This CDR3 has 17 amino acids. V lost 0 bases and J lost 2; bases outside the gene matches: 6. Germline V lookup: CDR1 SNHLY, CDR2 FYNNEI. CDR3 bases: TGTGCCAGCAGTGAAGCGCTCGCGGGGGGGCCCACAGATACGCAGTATTTT. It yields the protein CASSEALAGGPTDTQYF.

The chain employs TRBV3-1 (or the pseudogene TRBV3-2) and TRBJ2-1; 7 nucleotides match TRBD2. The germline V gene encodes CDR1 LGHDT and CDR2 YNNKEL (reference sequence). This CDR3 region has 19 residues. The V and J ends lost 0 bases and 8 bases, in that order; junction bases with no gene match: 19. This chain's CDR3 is CASSQDPPTHGGTVYEQFF. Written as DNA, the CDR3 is TGTGCCAGCAGCCAAGATCCGCCAACCCACGGGGGGACGGTCTATGAGCAGTTCTTC.

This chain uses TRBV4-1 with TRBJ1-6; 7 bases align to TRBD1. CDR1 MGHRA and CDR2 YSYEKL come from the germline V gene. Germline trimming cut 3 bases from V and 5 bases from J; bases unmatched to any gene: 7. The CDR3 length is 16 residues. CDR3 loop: CASSHRTGTDNSPLHF. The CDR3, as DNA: TGCGCCAGCAGCCACCGAACCGGGACAGATAATTCACCCCTCCACTTT.

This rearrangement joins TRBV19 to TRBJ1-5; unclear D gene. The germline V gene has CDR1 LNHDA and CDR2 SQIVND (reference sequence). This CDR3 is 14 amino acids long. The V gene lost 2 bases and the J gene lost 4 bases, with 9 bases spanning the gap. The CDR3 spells CASSITGPNQPQHF. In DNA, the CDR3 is TGTGCCAGTAGTATAACTGGGCCGAATCAGCCCCAGCATTTT.

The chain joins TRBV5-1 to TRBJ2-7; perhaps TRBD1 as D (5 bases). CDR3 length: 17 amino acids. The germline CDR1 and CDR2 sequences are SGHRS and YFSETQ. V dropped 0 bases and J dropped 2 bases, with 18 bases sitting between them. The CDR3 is CASSLASGWTQTYEQYF. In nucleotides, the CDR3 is TGCGCCAGCAGCTTGGCCTCTGGTTGGACACAGACCTACGAGCAGTACTTC. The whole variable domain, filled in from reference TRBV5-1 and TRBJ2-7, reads KAGVTQTPRYLIKTRGQQVTLSCSPISGHRSVSWYQQTPGQGLQFLFEYFSETQRNKGNFPGRFSGRQFSNSRSEMNVSTLELGDSALYLCASSLASGWTQTYEQYFGPGTRLTVT.

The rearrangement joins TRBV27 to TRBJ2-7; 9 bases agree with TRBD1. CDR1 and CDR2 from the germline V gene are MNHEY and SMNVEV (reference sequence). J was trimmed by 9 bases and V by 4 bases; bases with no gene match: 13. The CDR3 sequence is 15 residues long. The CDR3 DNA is TGTGCCAGCAGTTCAACCGGGACAGGGAGATCGCGGCAGTACTTC. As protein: CASSSTGTGRSRQYF.

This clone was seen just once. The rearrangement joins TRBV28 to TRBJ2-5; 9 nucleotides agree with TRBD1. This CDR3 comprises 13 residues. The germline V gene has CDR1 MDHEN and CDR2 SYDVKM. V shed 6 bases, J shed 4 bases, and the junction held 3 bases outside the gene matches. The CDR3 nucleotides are TGTGCCAGCAGCCCGGACAGGGGAGAGACCCAGTACTTC. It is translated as CASSPDRGETQYF.

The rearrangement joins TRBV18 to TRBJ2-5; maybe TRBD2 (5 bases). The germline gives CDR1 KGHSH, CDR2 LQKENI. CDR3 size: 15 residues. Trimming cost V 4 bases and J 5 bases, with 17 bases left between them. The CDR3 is CASSQGIAGVETQYF. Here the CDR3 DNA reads TGTGCCAGCTCACAGGGAATTGCCGGGGTGGAGACCCAGTACTTC.

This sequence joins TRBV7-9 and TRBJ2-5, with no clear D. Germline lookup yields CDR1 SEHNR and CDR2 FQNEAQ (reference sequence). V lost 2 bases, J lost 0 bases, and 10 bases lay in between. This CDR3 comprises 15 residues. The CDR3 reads CASSLSNRDQETQYF. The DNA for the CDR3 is TGTGCCAGCAGCTTATCTAACCGGGACCAAGAGACCCAGTACTTC. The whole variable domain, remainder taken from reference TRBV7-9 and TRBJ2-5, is DTGVSQNPRHKITKRGQNVTFRCDPISEHNRLYWYRQTLGQGPEFLTYFQNEAQLEKSRLLSDRFSAERPKGSFSTLEIQRTEQGDSAMYLCASSLSNRDQETQYFGPGTRLLVL.

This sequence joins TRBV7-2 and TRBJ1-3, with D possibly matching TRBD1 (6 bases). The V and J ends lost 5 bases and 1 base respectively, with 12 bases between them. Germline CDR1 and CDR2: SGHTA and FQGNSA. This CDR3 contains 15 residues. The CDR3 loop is CASSLLQGSGNTIYF. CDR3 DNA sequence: TGTGCCAGCAGCCTCCTACAGGGTTCTGGAAACACCATATATTTT.

The CDR3 is CASSQGLEPYNEQFF. DNA for the CDR3: TGTGCCAGCAGCCAAGGGCTGGAGCCCTACAATGAGCAGTTCTTC. This sequence joins TRBV3-1 (or the pseudogene TRBV3-2) and TRBJ2-1; no firm D call. Germline V lookup: CDR1 LGHDT, CDR2 YNNKEL (reference sequence). V dropped 1 base and J dropped 2 bases, with 9 bases sitting between them. This CDR3 contains 15 residues.

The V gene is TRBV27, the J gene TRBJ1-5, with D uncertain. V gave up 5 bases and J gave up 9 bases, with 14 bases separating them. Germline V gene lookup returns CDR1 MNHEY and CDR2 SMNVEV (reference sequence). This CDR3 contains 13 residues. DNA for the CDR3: TGTGCCAGCAGTCCAGACATGGATCGGCCCCAGCATTTT. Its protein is CASSPDMDRPQHF.

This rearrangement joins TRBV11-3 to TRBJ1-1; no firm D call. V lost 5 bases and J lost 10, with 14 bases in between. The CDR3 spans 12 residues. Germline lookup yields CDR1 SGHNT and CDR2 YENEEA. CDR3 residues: CASSRLTGGAFF. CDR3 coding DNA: TGTGCCAGCAGCCGACTTACGGGTGGAGCTTTCTTT.

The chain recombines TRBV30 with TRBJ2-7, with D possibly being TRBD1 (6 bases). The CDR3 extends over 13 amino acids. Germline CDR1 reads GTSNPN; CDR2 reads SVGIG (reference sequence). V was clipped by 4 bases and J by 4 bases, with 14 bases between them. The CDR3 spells CAWNPGTFYEQYF. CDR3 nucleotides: TGTGCCTGGAACCCCGGGACATTTTACGAGCAGTACTTC.

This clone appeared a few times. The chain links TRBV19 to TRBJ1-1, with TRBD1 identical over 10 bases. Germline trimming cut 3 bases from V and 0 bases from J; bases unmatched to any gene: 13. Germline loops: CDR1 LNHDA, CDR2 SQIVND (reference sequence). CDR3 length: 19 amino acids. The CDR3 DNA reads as TGTGCCAGTAGTATCCGCCGGTCTAGGGACAGGGGTATGAACACTGAAGCTTTCTTT. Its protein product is CASSIRRSRDRGMNTEAFF.

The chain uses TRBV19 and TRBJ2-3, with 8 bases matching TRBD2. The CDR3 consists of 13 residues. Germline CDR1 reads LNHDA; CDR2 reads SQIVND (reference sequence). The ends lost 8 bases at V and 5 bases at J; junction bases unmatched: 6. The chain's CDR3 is CASAQRERDTQYF. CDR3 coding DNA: TGTGCCAGTGCCCAGCGGGAGAGAGATACGCAGTATTTT.